The text below deals with one T cell receptor beta chain. Its cognate antigen has yet to be identified. No base qualities exist here, and no much larger clone lies one base off it. This sample was taken from a study of shared clonotypes between healthy human individuals (dated by TCRdb to 2018 to 2021). For context, the study as a whole: Two women and a few men aged 18 to 49 years were included in the cohort. For each donor, CD4 naive and CD4 memory were each run on three plates, CD8 naive on two plates, and CD8 memory on one plate. The study deeply sequenced blood TCR repertoires of roughly five healthy adults to estimate repertoire size and the extent of clonotype sharing between individuals. Different laboratories and diverse techniques were used to prepare libraries and sequence TCR repertoires, to increase sequencing depth and limit assay-specific biases. Leukapheresis yielded between about 0.85 and 10 billion PBMCs per donor.

Using the deep immunoSEQ assay, multiplex PCR amplified TCR CDR3 regions from genomic DNA. Extracted genomic DNA from each cell subset was spread evenly across all wells of several immunoSEQ 96-well plates, with each plate serving as a replicate. For sorted subsets, each replicate PCR was loaded with 200 ng genomic DNA, equivalent to 30,000 to 35,000 T cell genomes. The purified libraries were quantified using a Qubit 3.0 fluorometer, sized with a Bioanalyzer 2100, and then quantified again using the KAPA Library Quantification kit. Every immunoSEQ 96-well plate was sequenced on a dedicated single-read 150-cycle Illumina NextSeq 550 flow cell. The authors processed their data as follows. The immunoSEQ output contained only junctional sequences without quality scores, so filtering could not match that applied to full-length reads. Sequences were annotated with PyIR, a Python wrapper for IgBLAST v1.9, and V/J genes and CDR3 were assigned using IMGT germline references. Any read was removed if the V/J assignment was weak (E-value above 1e-6), the CDR3 was missing, or the read contained stop codons, out-of-frame junctions, or ambiguous translated residues. A V3J clonotype was defined by an identical inferred V gene, J gene, and CDR3 amino acid sequence. Percentage overlap between repertoires was computed as shared unique clonotypes divided by the size of the smaller repertoire. Three approaches were used to assess repertoire richness: RTK rarefaction, the Chao1 estimator, and Recon v2.1 estimates of unobserved clonotypes. For all TCRbeta clonotypes obtained by the gDNA method from four donors, generation probabilities were computed with OLGA. This immuneACCESS table, as held by TCRdb, lists in-frame sequences with V and J called but not all clones. Of the missing ones, under half trace to an unresolved V gene in checked studies; the others have no known cause. V and J calls and clone size come straight from that table; D and trimming were deduced from the DNA. The table for this sample lists about 1 million clones; 65% to 75% of them were counted only once. About 1.5% of the sample lies in the top ten.

V and J lose 5 bases and 7 bases, and a span of 15 bases separates them. Including the terminal cysteine and phenylalanine, the CDR3 comprises 14 residues. The read is trimmed to its CDR3 DNA, 42 bases read in frame from base 1. From a lookup of the germline V gene, CDR1 and CDR2 are MDHEN and SYDVKM. What the work shows at the level of the full study, not this receptor alone: Incomplete sequencing was indicated by rarefaction of sorted-subset datasets, despite the large sequencing depth. Higher generation probabilities were observed for clonotypes shared by all four sorted-subset donors than for non-shared clonotypes. When a handful of donors were compared, the shared fraction of clonotypes was about 5.5% for naive CD4, 3.5% to 4% for naive CD8, 2.3% for memory CD4, and roughly 0.4% for memory CD8. Sampling was restricted to blood, and TCR repertoires in tissue are likely to differ from TCR repertoires in blood. Naive subsets generally had larger estimated clonotype richness than memory subsets. Because the study included a small number of donors, the genetic and exposure-history diversity represented was limited. Pairwise subsampling indicated that sequencing depth was expected to affect the degree of clonotype sharing among donors.

The donors were healthy, HIV-negative adults with no recently reported acute infections or vaccinations. Every donor was a Caucasian adult residing in Nashville, Tennessee, USA. CD4+ T cells were enriched by magnetic negative selection, after which naive cells were positively selected on CD45RA and the negative fraction was taken as the memory subset. Blood was obtained by leukapheresis, after which PBMCs were separated by Ficoll-Histopaque density gradient centrifugation and cryopreserved in liquid nitrogen vapor phase. Analytical flow cytometry was used to check the purity and quantity of each magnetically sorted T cell population. Genomic DNA was isolated from each sorted fraction and quantified by UV absorbance on a Nanodrop 2000c.

Here the chain combines TRBV28 and TRBJ1-5; possibly the D gene is TRBD1, per 6 matching bases. Specimen: memory CD4+ T cells sorted from blood. The sample's cell subset or site label is to be understood as: CD45RA-negative fraction. The origin of this receptor is a young man in good health. The CDR3 here reads CASSPQGSLQPQHF. The DNA sequence is given as TGTGCCAGCAGTCCTCAGGGGTCTCTCCAGCCCCAGCATTTT.